The 31 T cell receptor beta chains in this list originate from one sample, sequenced in a study of shared clonotypes between healthy human individuals. The data were produced by immunoSEQ multiplex PCR, yet TCRdb's version contains in-frame clones alone and is incomplete. The sample has about 750,000 clones, 92% seen once. Naive-designated CD8 cells lacked CD45RO, were positively enriched for CCR7, and omitted terminally differentiated effector memory CD45RA+ cells. The sample consisted of naive CD8+ T cells sorted from blood. The receptors originated from a man between 25 and 39 years old in good health.

The chain combines TRBV7-2 with TRBJ2-7; maybe TRBD1 (6 bases). The CDR3 runs to 17 residues. V was clipped by 2 bases and J by 1 base, with 18 bases between them. The germline gives CDR1 SGHTA, CDR2 FQGNSA. CDR3 sequence reads: CASSLFLTTGKSYEQYF. In DNA form, the CDR3 reads TGTGCCAGCAGCTTATTCTTAACCACAGGGAAGTCCTACGAGCAGTACTTC.

This clone has only one observation. The chain carries TRBV6-6 and TRBJ2-7; 13 bases fit TRBD2. The V and J ends lost 9 bases and 2 bases, in that order; junction bases with no gene match: 1. Germline V gene data show CDR1 as MNHNY and CDR2 as SVGAGI (reference sequence). The CDR3 loop spans 13 amino acids. The CDR3 DNA follows: TGTGCCAGTGGACTAGCGGGAGCCTACGAGCAGTACTTC. Its protein product is CASGLAGAYEQYF.

This rearrangement joins TRBV11-2 to TRBJ2-7, with D unresolved. Germline lookup yields CDR1 SGHAT and CDR2 FQNNGV. This CDR3 has 15 residues. V lost 3 bases and J lost 3, with 15 bases in between. The CDR3 loop reads CASSFGLGPDYEQYF. DNA for the CDR3: TGTGCCAGCAGCTTCGGGTTAGGGCCGGACTACGAGCAGTACTTC.

This chain uses TRBV2 with TRBJ2-7; 7 bases are a match to TRBD1. Germline V CDR1 and CDR2: SNHLY, FYNNEI. V lost 7 bases and J lost 6; bases outside the gene matches: 6. CDR3 length equals 12 residues. CDR3 sequence reads: CASIEGAAEQYF. CDR3 in DNA: TGTGCCAGCATAGAGGGGGCGGCCGAGCAGTACTTC.

The V gene is TRBV6-5, the J gene TRBJ2-2, with TRBD1 matching 8 bases. Germline-derived CDR1 and CDR2 are MNHEY and SVGAGI. The CDR3 spans 15 residues. V dropped 6 bases and J dropped 7; count of bases not matched to a gene: 10. CDR3 sequence: CASSPGQAKIGELFF. The CDR3 DNA reads as TGTGCCAGCAGCCCGGGACAGGCAAAAATCGGGGAGCTGTTTTTT.

The chain carries TRBV30 and TRBJ1-1, with TRBD1 matching over 10 bases. CDR1 GTSNPN and CDR2 SVGIG come from the germline V gene (reference sequence). This CDR3 has 16 amino acids. With 5 bases clipped from V and 1 base from J, the junction kept 10 bases outside the gene matches. The CDR3 sequence: CAWDTRRDRGNTEAFF. CDR3 bases: TGTGCCTGGGACACCCGGAGGGACAGGGGGAACACTGAAGCTTTCTTT.

In this sample, this clone turned up once. The sample contains more than one DNA sequence encoding this CDR3. The chain recombines TRBV11-2 with TRBJ1-1; possible D gene TRBD1, 5 bases. The CDR3 totals 14 residues. V was shortened by 6 bases and J by 0 bases, with 11 bases between the two germline ends. Germline V CDR1 and CDR2: SGHAT, FQNNGV. CDR3 region: CASSLSGMNTEAFF. The CDR3 DNA follows: TGTGCCAGCAGTTTGTCAGGGATGAACACTGAAGCTTTCTTT.

This sequence joins TRBV7-9 and TRBJ2-1; 8 nucleotides match TRBD2. The CDR3 spans 17 residues. V shed 7 bases, J shed 8 bases, and the junction held 19 bases outside the gene matches. Per germline, CDR1 SEHNR and CDR2 FQNEAQ (reference sequence). The CDR3 coding sequence is TGTGCCAGCACCCGTCCGGGAGGGCCTAGGGTAAGCGATGAGCAGTTCTTC. It is translated as CASTRPGGPRVSDEQFF.

The genes are TRBV6-4 and TRBJ2-2; TRBD2 aligns across 8 bases. V was pared by 3 bases and J by 9 bases, with 6 bases of the junction left unmatched. Germline V gene data show CDR1 as MRHNA and CDR2 as SNTAGT. This CDR3 has 14 residues. In DNA, the CDR3 is TGTGCCAGCAGTGAAACTAGCGGAGGCAGGGAGCTGTTTTTT. Translating it yields CASSETSGGRELFF.

The CDR3 coding sequence is TGTGCCACGGAGGGACAGATGGCCTACGAGCAGTACTTC. Protein sequence: CATEGQMAYEQYF. This chain joins TRBV28 and TRBJ2-7; D possibly corresponds to TRBD1 (7 bases). The CDR3 length is 13 residues. V was cut by 10 bases and J by 2 bases, with 15 bases left in between. The germline V gene encodes CDR1 MDHEN and CDR2 SYDVKM.

The chain recombines TRBV7-9 with TRBJ2-3, with 7 nucleotides matching TRBD2. Germline V gene sequence: CDR1 SEHNR, CDR2 FQNEAQ (reference sequence). Trimming at V came to 2 bases and at J to 3 bases, leaving 11 bases not matched to a gene. The CDR3 has 17 residues. The CDR3 nucleotides read TGTGCCAGCAGCTTACCCCCGGGGCGCGGGAGAACAGATACGCAGTATTTT. It translates to CASSLPPGRGRTDTQYF.

The chain is built from TRBV5-5 and TRBJ1-1; maybe TRBD1 (6 bases). The CDR3 is 19 residues long. Germline assignment: CDR1 SGHKS and CDR2 YYEKEE (reference sequence). Trimming removed 1 base from V and 5 bases from J, with 27 bases in between. CDR3 nucleotides: TGTGCCAGCAGCTTGATCCCCGTTCAACAGGGTAGGCTGGGGACTGAAGCTTTCTTT. Protein: CASSLIPVQQGRLGTEAFF.

The chain recombines TRBV9 with TRBJ1-1; the D is unclear. Germline CDR1 and CDR2: SGDLS and YYNGEE. This CDR3 region has 15 residues. V lost 0 bases and J lost 1, with 10 bases in between. The CDR3 is CASSVGSVGNTEAFF. The CDR3 DNA reads TGTGCCAGCAGCGTAGGATCCGTCGGGAACACTGAAGCTTTCTTT.

The chain carries TRBV9 and TRBJ2-7; TRBD1 matches at 8 bases. CDR3 size: 14 residues. CDR1 and CDR2 (germline): SGDLS, YYNGEE. J gave up 3 bases and V 4 bases, and 6 bases lay outside the gene matches. The CDR3 sequence is CASSTGTGGYEQYF. CDR3 nucleotide sequence: TGTGCCAGCAGCACCGGGACAGGTGGCTACGAGCAGTACTTC. Full variable domain (missing parts from reference TRBV9 and TRBJ2-7): DSGVTQTPKHLITATGQRVTLRCSPRSGDLSVYWYQQSLDQGLQFLIQYYNGEERAKGNILERFSAQQFPDLHSELNLSSLELGDSALYFCASSTGTGGYEQYFGPGTRLTVT.

The rearrangement joins TRBV5-4 to TRBJ2-5; 7 bases match TRBD2. V lost 1 base to trimming and J lost 4 bases; unmatched junction nucleotides: 4. Per the germline V gene, CDR1 is SGHNT and CDR2 is YYREEE (reference sequence). The CDR3 loop spans 14 amino acids. The CDR3 bases are TGTGCCAGCAGCTTGTCGGGGGGAGGAGAGACCCAGTACTTC. Protein: CASSLSGGGETQYF.

This clone has just one count. The V gene is TRBV19, the J gene TRBJ2-5, with D perhaps matching TRBD2 (6 bases). CDR1 is LNHDA, CDR2 SQIVND, per germline (reference sequence). The CDR3 is made up of 12 amino acids. V lost 10 bases, J lost 5 bases, and 14 bases lay in between. As DNA, the CDR3 is TGTGCCACCTCGTCGGGGGACGAGACCCAGTACTTC. Its translation: CATSSGDETQYF.

The chain couples TRBV23-1 to TRBJ2-7, with 7 positions matching TRBD1. TRBV23-1 is sorted into the ORF group, with uncertain function. Trimming cost V 2 bases and J 1 base; bases outside gene matches: 17. The CDR3 is made up of 19 amino acids. Written as DNA, the CDR3 is TGCGCCAGCAGTCAAAGGTCCCGACAGGGATTTGGGATATCCTACGAGCAGTACTTC. This translates into CASSQRSRQGFGISYEQYF.

V gene TRBV7-2 combines with J gene TRBJ2-7; D ambiguous. This CDR3 is built from 13 residues. Trimming left V 3 bases short and J 3 bases short, with 9 bases between. The germline CDR1 and CDR2 sequences are SGHTA and FQGNSA. The CDR3 loop reads CASSFWAGYEQYF. The DNA for the CDR3 is TGTGCCAGCAGCTTTTGGGCTGGCTACGAGCAGTACTTC.

This clone was recorded once. This chain joins TRBV9 and TRBJ2-3; weak D call: TRBD2 (5 bases). Germline values: CDR1 SGDLS, CDR2 YYNGEE. Trimming left V 3 bases short and J 4 bases short, with 15 bases between. This CDR3 spans 15 amino acids. DNA of the CDR3: TGTGCCAGCAGCGATGCCGGGCTGCGGGCAGATACGCAGTATTTT. Protein: CASSDAGLRADTQYF.

This rearrangement joins TRBV7-9 to TRBJ2-1; D could derive from TRBD1 or TRBD2 (5 bases each). Germline V gene sequence: CDR1 SEHNR, CDR2 FQNEAQ (reference sequence). V was trimmed by 5 bases and J by 10 bases, leaving 9 bases between them. The CDR3 has 11 amino acids. The CDR3 DNA sequence: TGTGCCAGCAGCCCCGGGACCGAGCAGTTCTTC. Its protein product is CASSPGTEQFF.

The rearrangement uses TRBV27 and TRBJ1-5; D is unclear. V was pared by 0 bases and J by 0 bases, with 6 bases between. From germline, CDR1 is MNHEY and CDR2 SMNVEV (reference sequence). There are 15 residues in the CDR3. The CDR3 bases are TGTGCCAGCAGTTTATCGCCTTATAGCAATCAGCCCCAGCATTTT. It encodes CASSLSPYSNQPQHF.

This clone was counted once. The V call is TRBV4-3, the J call TRBJ2-2; 7 bases line up with TRBD1. The CDR3 consists of 17 residues. Germline values: CDR1 LGHNA, CDR2 YSLEER. V dropped 0 bases and J dropped 1; count of bases not matched to a gene: 5. CDR3: CASSQETQGVNTGELFF. The CDR3 nucleotides are TGCGCCAGCAGCCAAGAGACCCAGGGGGTGAACACCGGGGAGCTGTTTTTT.

This clone was observed a handful of times. V usage is TRBV9 and J usage is TRBJ2-7; 7 nucleotides match TRBD1. There are 13 residues in the CDR3. The germline V gene has CDR1 SGDLS and CDR2 YYNGEE. Trimming cost V 4 bases and J 2 bases; bases outside gene matches: 3. The CDR3 bases are TGTGCCAGCAGCCGGGACAGCCCCTACGAGCAGTACTTC. This codes for CASSRDSPYEQYF.

Here the CDR3 DNA reads TGTGCCATCCGCCGGCAGGGTGCTTACGAGCAGTACTTC. This gives the protein CAIRRQGAYEQYF. V gene TRBV10-3 combines with J gene TRBJ2-7, with D maybe TRBD1 (5 bases). The CDR3 loop spans 13 amino acids. CDR1 and CDR2 (germline): ENHRY, SYGVKD. Trimming stripped 8 bases from V and 4 bases from J, with 15 bases between.

The chain recombines TRBV27 with TRBJ2-5, with D perhaps given as TRBD1 or TRBD2 (5 bases each). This CDR3 comprises 14 residues. The V gene lost 4 bases and the J gene lost 2 bases, with 11 bases spanning the gap. Germline V gene sequence: CDR1 MNHEY, CDR2 SMNVEV (reference sequence). In DNA form, the CDR3 reads TGTGCCAGCAGTTCTTGGGGGAAACAAGAGACCCAGTACTTC. It is translated as CASSSWGKQETQYF.

The V and J genes are TRBV27 and TRBJ1-2; D is unresolved. V was clipped by 5 bases and J by 4 bases, with 17 bases between them. Per germline, CDR1 MNHEY and CDR2 SMNVEV (reference sequence). This CDR3 contains 15 residues. The CDR3 DNA follows: TGTGCCAGCAGTCTAGCCCCGGGGTTCACCTATGGCTACACCTTC. Translating gives CASSLAPGFTYGYTF.

The V and J genes are TRBV2 and TRBJ1-3; no firm D call. Trimming left V 7 bases short and J 7 bases short, with 14 bases between. CDR1 SNHLY and CDR2 FYNNEI come from the germline V gene. The length of the CDR3 is 13 residues. As DNA, the CDR3 is TGTGCCAGCAATGGCAGAACAAGGAACACCATATATTTT. Translation gives CASNGRTRNTIYF.

The chain combines TRBV27 with TRBJ2-5, with no clear D. Trimming shortened V by 5 bases and J by 4 bases, and 17 bases separated the two germline ends. The CDR3 runs 15 residues. From germline, CDR1 is MNHEY and CDR2 SMNVEV (reference sequence). Written as DNA, the CDR3 is TGTGCCAGCAGTGGCCTTGGGCCCTTAGGAGAGACCCAGTACTTC. Translated: CASSGLGPLGETQYF.

The gene calls are TRBV4-1 and TRBJ2-5; D possibly corresponds to TRBD2 (6 bases). Trimming stripped 0 bases from V and 4 bases from J, with 12 bases between. There are 15 residues in the CDR3. The V gene's germline CDR1 is MGHRA and CDR2 YSYEKL. In DNA, the CDR3 is TGCGCCAGCAGCCAAGACCGGGGGAGAGGAGAGACCCAGTACTTC. The encoded protein is CASSQDRGRGETQYF.

The V and J genes are TRBV27 and TRBJ2-5, with 9 bases aligning to TRBD2. Germline assignment: CDR1 MNHEY and CDR2 SMNVEV (reference sequence). V lost 5 bases and J lost 2; bases outside the gene matches: 9. The CDR3 extends over 16 amino acids. The CDR3 DNA reads TGTGCCAGCAGTACTCCTCTAGCGGGGAGACAAGAGACCCAGTACTTC. Amino acids: CASSTPLAGRQETQYF.

V gene TRBV27 combines with J gene TRBJ1-5, with D tentatively TRBD1 (6 bases). Germline V gene data show CDR1 as MNHEY and CDR2 as SMNVEV (reference sequence). CDR3 length equals 14 residues. V lost 5 bases to trimming and J lost 2 bases, with 10 bases between them. CDR3 in amino acids: CASSRKGGNQPQHF. CDR3 in DNA: TGTGCCAGCAGTAGGAAGGGGGGCAATCAGCCCCAGCATTTT.